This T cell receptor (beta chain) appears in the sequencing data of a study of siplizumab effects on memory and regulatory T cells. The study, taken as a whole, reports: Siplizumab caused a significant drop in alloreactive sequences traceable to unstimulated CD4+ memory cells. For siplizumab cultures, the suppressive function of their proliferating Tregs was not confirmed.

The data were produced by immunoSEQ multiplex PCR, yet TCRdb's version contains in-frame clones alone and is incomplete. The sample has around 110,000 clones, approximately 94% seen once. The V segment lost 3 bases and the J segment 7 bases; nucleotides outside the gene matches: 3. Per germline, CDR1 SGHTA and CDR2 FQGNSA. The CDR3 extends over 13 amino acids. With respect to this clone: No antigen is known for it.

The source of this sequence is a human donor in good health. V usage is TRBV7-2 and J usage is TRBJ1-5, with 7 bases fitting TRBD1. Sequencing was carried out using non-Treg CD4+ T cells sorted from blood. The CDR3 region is CASSFAGGQPQHF. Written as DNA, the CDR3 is TGTGCCAGCAGCTTTGCAGGGGGGCAGCCCCAGCATTTT.